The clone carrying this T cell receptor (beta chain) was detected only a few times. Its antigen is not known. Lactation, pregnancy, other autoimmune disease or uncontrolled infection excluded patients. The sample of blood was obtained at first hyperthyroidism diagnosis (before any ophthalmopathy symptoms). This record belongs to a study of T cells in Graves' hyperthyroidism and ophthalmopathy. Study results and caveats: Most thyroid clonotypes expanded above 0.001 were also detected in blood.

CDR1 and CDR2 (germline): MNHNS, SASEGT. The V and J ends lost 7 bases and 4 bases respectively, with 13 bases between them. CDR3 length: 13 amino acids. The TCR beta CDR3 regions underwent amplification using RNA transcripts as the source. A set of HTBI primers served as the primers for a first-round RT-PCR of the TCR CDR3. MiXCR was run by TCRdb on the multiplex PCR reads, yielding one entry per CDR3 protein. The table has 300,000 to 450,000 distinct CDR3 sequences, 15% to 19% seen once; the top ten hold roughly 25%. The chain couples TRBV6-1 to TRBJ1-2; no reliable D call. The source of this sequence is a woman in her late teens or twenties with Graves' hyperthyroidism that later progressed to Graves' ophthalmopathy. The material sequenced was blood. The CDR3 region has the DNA TGTGCCAGCAATAGAATTGGCCCCTATGGCTACACCTTC. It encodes CASNRIGPYGYTF.